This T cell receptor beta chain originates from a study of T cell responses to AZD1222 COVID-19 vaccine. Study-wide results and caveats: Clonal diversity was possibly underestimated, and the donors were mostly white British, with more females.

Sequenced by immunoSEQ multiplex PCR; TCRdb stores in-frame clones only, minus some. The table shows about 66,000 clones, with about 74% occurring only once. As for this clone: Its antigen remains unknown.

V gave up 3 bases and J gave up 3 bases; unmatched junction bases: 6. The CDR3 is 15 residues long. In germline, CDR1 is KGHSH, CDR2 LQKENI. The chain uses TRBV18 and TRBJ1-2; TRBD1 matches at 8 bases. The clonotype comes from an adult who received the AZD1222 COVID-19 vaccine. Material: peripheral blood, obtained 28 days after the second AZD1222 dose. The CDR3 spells CASSPGQGIYYGYTF. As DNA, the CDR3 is TGTGCCAGCTCACCCGGACAGGGTATTTACTATGGCTACACCTTC. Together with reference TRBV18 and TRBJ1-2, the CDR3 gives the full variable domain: NAGVMQNPRHLVRRRGQEARLRCSPMKGHSHVYWYRQLPEEGLKFMVYLQKENIIDESGMPKERFSAEFPKEGPSILRIQQVVRGDSAAYFCASSPGQGIYYGYTFGSGTRLTVV.